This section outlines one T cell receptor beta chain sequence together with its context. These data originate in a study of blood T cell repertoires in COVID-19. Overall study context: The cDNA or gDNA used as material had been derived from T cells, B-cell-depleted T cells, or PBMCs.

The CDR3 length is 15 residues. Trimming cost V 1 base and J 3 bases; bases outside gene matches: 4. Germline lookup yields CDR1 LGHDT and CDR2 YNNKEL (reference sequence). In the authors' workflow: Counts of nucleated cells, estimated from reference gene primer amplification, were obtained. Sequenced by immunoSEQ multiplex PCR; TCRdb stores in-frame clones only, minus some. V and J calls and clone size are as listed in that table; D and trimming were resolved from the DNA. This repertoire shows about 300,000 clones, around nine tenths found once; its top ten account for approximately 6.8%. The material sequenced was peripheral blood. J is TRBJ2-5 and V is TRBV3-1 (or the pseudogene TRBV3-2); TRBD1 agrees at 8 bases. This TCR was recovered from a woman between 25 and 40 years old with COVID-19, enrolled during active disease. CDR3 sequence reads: CASSQGGTGKETQYF. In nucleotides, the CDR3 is TGTGCCAGCAGCCAAGGAGGGACAGGCAAAGAGACCCAGTACTTC.